This entry is about one TCR beta chain. The antigen is undetermined. V shed 0 bases and J 3 bases; nucleotides not matched to a gene: 1. CDR3 length equals 15 residues. The germline V gene has CDR1 SGHNT and CDR2 YYREEE (reference sequence). This sample was included in a study of cytomegalovirus exposure and HLA in healthy donors. In the study overall: Among approximately 390 genotyped donors, around 81% fell in the Caucasian-associated ancestry cluster.

The PCR made use of 60 Vbeta and 13 Jbeta primers. Assay used: immunoSEQ multiplex PCR; TCRdb lists only in-frame clones, some missing. Here the sample spans over 150,000 clones, roughly 80% being singletons. Broader study findings: The authors assumed roughly uniform sequencing depth across donors for presence/absence analyses. It has been reported that TCR beta sequences accurately predicted the HLA-A and HLA-B alleles of most subjects. Immune exposure data for these donors was limited to CMV serostatus.

This receptor was obtained from a man aged 45 to 65 in good health and CMV-seropositive. The chain couples TRBV5-4 to TRBJ2-1; TRBD2 matches at 9 bases. Sequences were obtained from PBMCs. CDR3 loop: CASSLERGDYNEQFF. In nucleotides, the CDR3 is TGTGCCAGCAGCTTGGAGCGGGGGGACTACAATGAGCAGTTCTTC.